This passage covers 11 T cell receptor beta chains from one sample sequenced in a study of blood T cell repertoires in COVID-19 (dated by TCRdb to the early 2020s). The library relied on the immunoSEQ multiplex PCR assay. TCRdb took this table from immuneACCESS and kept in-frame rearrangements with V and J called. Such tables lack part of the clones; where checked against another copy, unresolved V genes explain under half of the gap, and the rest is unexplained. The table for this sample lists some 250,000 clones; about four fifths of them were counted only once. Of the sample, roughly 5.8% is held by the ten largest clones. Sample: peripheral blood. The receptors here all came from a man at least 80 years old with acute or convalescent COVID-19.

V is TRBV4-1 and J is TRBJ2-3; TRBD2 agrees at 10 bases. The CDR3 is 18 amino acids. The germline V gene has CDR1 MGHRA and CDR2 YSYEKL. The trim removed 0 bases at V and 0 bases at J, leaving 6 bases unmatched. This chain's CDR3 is CASSQDPLAGVSTDTQYF. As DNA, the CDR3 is TGCGCCAGCAGCCAAGATCCCCTAGCGGGGGTGAGCACAGATACGCAGTATTTT.

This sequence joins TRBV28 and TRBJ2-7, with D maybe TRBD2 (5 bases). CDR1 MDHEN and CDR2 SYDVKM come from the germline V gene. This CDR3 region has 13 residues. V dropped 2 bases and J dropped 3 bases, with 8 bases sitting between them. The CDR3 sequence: CASSLGGFYEQYF. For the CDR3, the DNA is TGTGCCAGCAGTTTAGGAGGTTTCTACGAGCAGTACTTC.

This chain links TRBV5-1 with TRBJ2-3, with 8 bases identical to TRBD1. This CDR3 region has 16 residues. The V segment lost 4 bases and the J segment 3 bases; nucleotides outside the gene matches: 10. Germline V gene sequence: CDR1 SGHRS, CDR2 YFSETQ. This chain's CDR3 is CASSQAGGGRTDTQYF. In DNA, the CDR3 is TGCGCCAGCAGCCAAGCAGGGGGCGGGCGTACAGATACGCAGTATTTT. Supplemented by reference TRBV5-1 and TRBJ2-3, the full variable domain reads KAGVTQTPRYLIKTRGQQVTLSCSPISGHRSVSWYQQTPGQGLQFLFEYFSETQRNKGNFPGRFSGRQFSNSRSEMNVSTLELGDSALYLCASSQAGGGRTDTQYFGPGTRLTVL.

The CDR3 here is CASSPTLSEGNYGYTF. The CDR3 coding sequence is TGTGCCAGCAGCCCAACCCTATCCGAGGGTAACTATGGCTACACCTTC. V usage is TRBV3-1 (or the pseudogene TRBV3-2) and J usage is TRBJ1-2, with unresolved D. CDR1 is LGHDT, CDR2 YNNKEL, per germline (reference sequence). This CDR3 has 16 residues. The ends were cut back, 4 bases at V and 1 base at J, with 16 bases in the middle.

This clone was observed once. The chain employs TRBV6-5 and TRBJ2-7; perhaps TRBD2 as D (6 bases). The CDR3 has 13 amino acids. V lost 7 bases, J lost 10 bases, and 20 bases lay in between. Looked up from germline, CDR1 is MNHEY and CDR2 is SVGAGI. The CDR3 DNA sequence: TGTGCCAGCACCCCAGGAGGGGAGTTCGAACAGTACTTC. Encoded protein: CASTPGGEFEQYF.

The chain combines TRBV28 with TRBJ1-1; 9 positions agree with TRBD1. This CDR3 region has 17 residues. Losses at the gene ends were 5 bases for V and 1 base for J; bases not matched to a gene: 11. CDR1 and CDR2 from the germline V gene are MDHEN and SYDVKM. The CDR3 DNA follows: TGTGCCAGCAGTCGAACCGGGACAGGGTCGAGGAACACTGAAGCTTTCTTT. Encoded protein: CASSRTGTGSRNTEAFF.

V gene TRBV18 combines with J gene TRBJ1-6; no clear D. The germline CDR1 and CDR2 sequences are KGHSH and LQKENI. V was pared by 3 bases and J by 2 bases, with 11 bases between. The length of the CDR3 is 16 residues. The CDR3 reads CASSPPTVTYNSPLHF. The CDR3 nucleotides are TGTGCCAGCTCACCGCCTACAGTGACCTATAATTCACCCCTCCACTTT.

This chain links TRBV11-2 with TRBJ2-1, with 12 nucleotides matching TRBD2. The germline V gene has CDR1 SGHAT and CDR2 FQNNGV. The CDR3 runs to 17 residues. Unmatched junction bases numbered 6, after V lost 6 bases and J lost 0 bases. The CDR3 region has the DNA TGTGCCAGCAGGGGGACTAGCGGGCGGCGCTCCTACAATGAGCAGTTCTTC. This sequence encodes CASRGTSGRRSYNEQFF.

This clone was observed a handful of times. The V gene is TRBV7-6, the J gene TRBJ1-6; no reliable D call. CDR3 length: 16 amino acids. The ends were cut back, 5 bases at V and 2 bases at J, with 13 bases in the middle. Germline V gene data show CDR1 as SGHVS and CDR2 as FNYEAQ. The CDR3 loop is CASSTGPGAYNSPLHF. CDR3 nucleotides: TGTGCCAGCAGCACCGGACCCGGGGCCTATAATTCACCCCTCCACTTT.

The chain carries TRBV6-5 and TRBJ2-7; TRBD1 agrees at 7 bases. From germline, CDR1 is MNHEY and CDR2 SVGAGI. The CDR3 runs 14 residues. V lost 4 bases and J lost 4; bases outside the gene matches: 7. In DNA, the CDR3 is TGTGCCAGCAGTTCCCCGGGACAGTCTTACGAGCAGTACTTC. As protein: CASSSPGQSYEQYF.

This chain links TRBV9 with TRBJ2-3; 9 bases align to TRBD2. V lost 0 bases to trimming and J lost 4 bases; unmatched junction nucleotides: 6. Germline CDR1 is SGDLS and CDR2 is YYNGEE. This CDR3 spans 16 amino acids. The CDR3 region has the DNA TGTGCCAGCAGCGTAGGAGCGGGAGGTACTTCAGATACGCAGTATTTT. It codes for CASSVGAGGTSDTQYF.